This T cell receptor beta chain was captured by sequencing in a study of blood T cell repertoires in COVID-19. Some clones are missing from TCRdb's copy, which holds only in-frame ones; the method was immunoSEQ multiplex PCR. The sample has about 200,000 clones, roughly 86% seen once. Looked up from germline, CDR1 is SGHNT and CDR2 is YYREEE (reference sequence). CDR3 length: 12 residues. V lost 3 bases, J lost 1 base, and 5 bases lay in between. This clone has only one observation. The source of this sequence is a man in his forties with acute COVID-19. The sequenced sample was PBMCs or T cells enriched from blood (not recorded which). This chain connects TRBV5-4 to TRBJ2-7; D is ambiguous. CDR3 loop: CASSSNSYEQYF. DNA for the CDR3: TGTGCCAGCAGCTCCAATTCCTACGAGCAGTACTTC.